Included here is one TCR beta chain sequence, with context. Its antigen remains unknown. For both chains, the TCRalpha and TCRbeta cDNA went through two nested PCRs of approximately 16 and 9 cycles. TCRdb re-called the 5' RACE reads and catalogs CDR3 proteins one per entry, DNA excluded. Across about 210,000 distinct CDR3 sequences, the top ten clones capture around 1.5% of the sample. The entry originates in a study of monozygotic twins with inflammatory bowel disease. Findings and caveats of the study: Any single strong signal or clonotype tied to IBD lacked support.

Each donor supplied 2 to 2.5 ml of blood. CDR3 length equals 14 residues. The V gene's germline CDR1 is SGDLS and CDR2 YYNGEE. This clonotype was obtained from a human donor with ulcerative colitis or Crohn's disease, or a healthy co-twin of an affected twin (not recorded which). The gene calls are TRBV9 and TRBJ2-3; TCRdb proposes TRBD1, but this gene call is untestable without DNA. Sample: blood. This CDR3 reads CASSVKGATDTQYF.